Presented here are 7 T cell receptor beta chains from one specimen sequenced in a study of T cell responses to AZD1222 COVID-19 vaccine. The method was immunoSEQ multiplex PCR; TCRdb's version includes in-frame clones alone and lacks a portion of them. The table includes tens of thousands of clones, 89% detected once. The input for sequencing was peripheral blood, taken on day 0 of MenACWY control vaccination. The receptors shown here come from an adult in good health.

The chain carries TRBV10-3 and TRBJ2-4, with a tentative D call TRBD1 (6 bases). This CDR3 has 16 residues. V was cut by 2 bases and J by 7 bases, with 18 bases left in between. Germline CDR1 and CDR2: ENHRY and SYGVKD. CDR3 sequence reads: CAISEATGLGMNIQYF. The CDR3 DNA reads TGTGCCATCAGTGAGGCCACAGGGTTGGGAATGAACATTCAGTACTTC.

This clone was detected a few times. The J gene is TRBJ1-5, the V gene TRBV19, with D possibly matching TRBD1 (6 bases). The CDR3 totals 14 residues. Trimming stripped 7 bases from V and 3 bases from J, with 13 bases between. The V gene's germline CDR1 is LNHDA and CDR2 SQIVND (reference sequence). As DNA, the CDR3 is TGTGCCAGTAAGTCCAGGGGCCCCAATCAGCCCCAGCATTTT. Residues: CASKSRGPNQPQHF.

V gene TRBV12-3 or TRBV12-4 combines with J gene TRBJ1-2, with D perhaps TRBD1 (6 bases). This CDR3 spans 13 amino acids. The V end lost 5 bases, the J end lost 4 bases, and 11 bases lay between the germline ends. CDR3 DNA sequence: TGTGCCAGCAGTCTTAGAGGGGGCTATGGCTACACCTTC. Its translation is CASSLRGGYGYTF.

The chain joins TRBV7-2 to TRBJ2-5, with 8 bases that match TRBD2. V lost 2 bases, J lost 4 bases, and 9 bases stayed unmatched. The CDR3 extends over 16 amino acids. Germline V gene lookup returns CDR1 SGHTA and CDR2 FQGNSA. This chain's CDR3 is CASSLIRISGGETQYF. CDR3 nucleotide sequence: TGTGCCAGCAGCTTAATCCGTATAAGCGGGGGAGAGACCCAGTACTTC.

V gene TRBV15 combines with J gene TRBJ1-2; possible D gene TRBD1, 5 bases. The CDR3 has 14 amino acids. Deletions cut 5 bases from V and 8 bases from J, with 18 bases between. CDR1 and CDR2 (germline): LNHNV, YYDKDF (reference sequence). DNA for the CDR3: TGTGCCACCAGCCCAACCTGGGGAGGGGACGGCTACACCTTC. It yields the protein CATSPTWGGDGYTF.

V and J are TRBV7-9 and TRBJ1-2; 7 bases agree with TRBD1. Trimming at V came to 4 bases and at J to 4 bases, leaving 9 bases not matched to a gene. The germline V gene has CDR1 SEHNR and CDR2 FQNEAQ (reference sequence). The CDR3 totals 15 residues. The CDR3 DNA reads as TGTGCCAGCAGCTCCCCGAACAGGGGCGGCTATGGCTACACCTTC. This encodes CASSSPNRGGYGYTF.

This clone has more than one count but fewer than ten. CDR3 in DNA: TGTGCCAGCAGGGCAGGGGGCTCCTACGAGCAGTACTTC. It translates to CASRAGGSYEQYF. This chain connects TRBV25-1 to TRBJ2-7, with 7 bases aligning to TRBD1. The trim removed 6 bases at V and 0 bases at J, leaving 2 bases unmatched. This CDR3 has 13 residues. The germline CDR1 and CDR2 sequences are MGHDK and SYGVNS.